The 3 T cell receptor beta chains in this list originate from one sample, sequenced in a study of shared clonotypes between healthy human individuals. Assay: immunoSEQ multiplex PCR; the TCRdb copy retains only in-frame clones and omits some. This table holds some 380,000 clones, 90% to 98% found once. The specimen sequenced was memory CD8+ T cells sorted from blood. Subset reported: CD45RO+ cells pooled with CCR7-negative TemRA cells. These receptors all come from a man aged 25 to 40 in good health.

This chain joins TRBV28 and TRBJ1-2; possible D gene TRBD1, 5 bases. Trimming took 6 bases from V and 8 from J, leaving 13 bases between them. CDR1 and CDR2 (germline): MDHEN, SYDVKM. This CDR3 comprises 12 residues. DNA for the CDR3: TGTGCCAGCAGAGGGGCCGTGGCCGGCTACACCTTC. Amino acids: CASRGAVAGYTF.

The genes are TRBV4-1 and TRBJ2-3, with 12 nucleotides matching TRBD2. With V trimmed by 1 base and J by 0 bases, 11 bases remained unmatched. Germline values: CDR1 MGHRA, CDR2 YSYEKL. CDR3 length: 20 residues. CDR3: CASSQVGLAGSLPSTDTQYF. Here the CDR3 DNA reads TGCGCCAGCAGCCAAGTTGGACTAGCGGGGAGCCTACCTAGCACAGATACGCAGTATTTT.

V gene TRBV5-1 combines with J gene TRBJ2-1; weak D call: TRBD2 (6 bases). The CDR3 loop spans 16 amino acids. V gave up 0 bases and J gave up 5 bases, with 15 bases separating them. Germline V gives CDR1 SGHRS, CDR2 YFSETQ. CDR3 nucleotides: TGCGCCAGCAGCTTGGCCGATTGGGCGGGGAACAATGAGCAGTTCTTC. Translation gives CASSLADWAGNNEQFF.